This T cell receptor (beta chain) appears in the sequencing data of a study of blood T cell repertoires in COVID-19. Study at large: PBMCs, B-cell-depleted T cells, or T cells were the source of the cDNA or gDNA that made up the material.

Some clones are missing from TCRdb's copy, which holds only in-frame ones; the method was immunoSEQ multiplex PCR. The profile shows approximately 30,000 clones, 70% to 85% of them singletons. Germline V gene data show CDR1 as SGHVS and CDR2 as FNYEAQ. J lost 2 bases, V lost 5 bases, and 7 bases had no gene match. CDR3 length equals 15 residues. This receptor was taken from a woman aged 60-75 years with acute or convalescent COVID-19. V gene TRBV7-6 combines with J gene TRBJ1-2, with 8 bases fitting TRBD1. Input material: peripheral blood. For the CDR3, the DNA is TGTGCCAGCAGCCACGACAGGGGCTCAAACTATGGCTACACCTTC. The encoded protein is CASSHDRGSNYGYTF.